These 22 T cell receptor beta chains came from one sample sequenced in a study of early T cells in non-severe SARS-CoV-2 infection. From the 5' RACE reads, TCRdb called clonotypes with MiXCR, one entry per CDR3 protein. This sample has tens of thousands of distinct CDR3 sequences, with around 5% found just once. Sequencing used whole blood. The receptors here all came from an adult who was a healthcare worker with PCR-confirmed SARS-CoV-2 infection or an uninfected control (not recorded which).

J is TRBJ1-2 and V is TRBV7-8; TRBD1 is a possible D gene (5 bases). Trimming removed 1 base at V and 8 bases at J, with 11 bases between. CDR1 and CDR2 (germline): SGHVS, FQNEAQ. The CDR3 is 13 amino acids. The CDR3 DNA follows: TGTGCCAGCAGCTTAGGAGGGGTGGAAGGCTACACCTTC. Its protein product is CASSLGGVEGYTF.

This clonotype showed up many times. The V gene is TRBV9, the J gene TRBJ2-7; no definite D call. The germline V and J ends were trimmed by 0 bases and 3 bases, with 16 bases remaining between them. Germline CDR1 SGDLS, CDR2 YYNGEE. The CDR3 is 16 amino acids. CDR3 sequence: CASSVGPNQELYEQYF. The CDR3, as DNA: TGTGCCAGCAGCGTAGGTCCGAACCAAGAACTCTACGAGCAGTACTTC.

This clonotype was detected only a few times. The chain has TRBV6-2 or TRBV6-3 and TRBJ2-7; TRBD2 might be the D (5 bases). Germline assignment: CDR1 MNHEY and CDR2 SVGEGT. This CDR3 contains 15 residues. V gave up 6 bases and J gave up 1 base, with 16 bases separating them. The CDR3 nucleotides read TGTGCCAGCAGCCCGTATGGAGGATTTTCCTACGAGCAGTACTTC. Amino acid sequence: CASSPYGGFSYEQYF.

A word on this clonotype: With a much larger clone just one base away, this may be a read error. The chain recombines TRBV18 with TRBJ1-4, with TRBD1 as a possible D gene (6 bases). The CDR3 has 17 residues. CDR1 and CDR2 from the germline V gene are KGHSH and LQKENI. CDR3 coding DNA: TGTGCCAGCACACCACTCAGGACAGAACCAACTAATGAAAAACTGTTTTTT. Translation gives CASTPLRTEPTNEKLFF.

This chain links TRBV19 with TRBJ2-7; 8 bases fit TRBD1. The CDR3 consists of 14 residues. After removal of 5 bases from V and 3 bases from J, the junction contained 6 bases not matched to a gene. Per the germline V gene, CDR1 is LNHDA and CDR2 is SQIVND (reference sequence). The CDR3 here is CASSDDRGSYEQYF. CDR3 DNA: TGTGCCAGTAGTGACGACAGGGGTAGCTACGAGCAGTACTTC.

This clonotype was detected ten times or more. J is TRBJ1-6 and V is TRBV15; 9 positions match TRBD1. Trimming at V came to 5 bases and at J to 10 bases, leaving 12 bases not matched to a gene. CDR1 and CDR2 (germline): LNHNV, YYDKDF (reference sequence). This CDR3 is built from 16 residues. The CDR3 DNA reads as TGTGCCACCAGCCTCCCTCCGGGACAGGGTAGCTCACCCCTCCACTTT. Protein product: CATSLPPGQGSSPLHF.

This clonotype showed up many times. The rearrangement joins TRBV4-1 to TRBJ2-7; possibly TRBD2 for D (5 bases). Trimming pared 0 bases from V and 9 bases from J, leaving 21 bases between. From germline, CDR1 is MGHRA and CDR2 YSYEKL. CDR3 size: 16 residues. The DNA of the CDR3 is TGCGCCAGCAGCCAAGATCGGGCAGCGCCAGAGGGTCGGCAGTACTTC. Residues: CASSQDRAAPEGRQYF.

The chain links TRBV7-2 to TRBJ2-2; D unclear. CDR1 and CDR2 from the germline V gene are SGHTA and FQGNSA. The CDR3 covers 13 residues. Between the trimmed V and J ends, which lost 1 base and 6 bases, there was a span of 6 bases. CDR3 bases: TGTGCCAGCAGCTTAGTAAATCCCGGGGAGCTGTTTTTT. Protein: CASSLVNPGELFF.

This clonotype was counted ten times or more. The chain is built from TRBV21-1 and TRBJ2-5; the D call of TRBD1 is as the table states it, not checked on the DNA. TRBV21-1 is a listed pseudogene. This CDR3 region has 14 residues. The CDR3 reads CARQDGKKVETQYF. CDR3 nucleotide sequence: TGTGCCAGACAGGACGGGAAGAAAGTAGAGACCCAGTACTTC.

The gene calls are TRBV6-5 and TRBJ1-2, with TRBD1 identical over 7 bases. V lost 3 bases and J lost 2; bases outside the gene matches: 3. This CDR3 is built from 14 residues. CDR1 and CDR2 (germline): MNHEY, SVGAGI. CDR3 DNA sequence: TGTGCCAGCAGTTATTTAGGGGGCAACTATGGCTACACCTTC. Translated, it gives CASSYLGGNYGYTF.

This clonotype was detected many times. J is TRBJ1-2 and V is TRBV11-2; D not resolved. The V end lost 4 bases, the J end lost 8 bases, and 17 bases lay between the germline ends. Per germline, CDR1 SGHAT and CDR2 FQNNGV. The CDR3 length is 14 residues. This chain's CDR3 is CASSSTTATRGYTF. The CDR3 DNA sequence: TGTGCCAGCAGCTCAACGACCGCTACCCGCGGCTACACCTTC.

This chain joins TRBV24-1 and TRBJ2-1, with a possible D match to TRBD2 (5 bases). This CDR3 contains 15 residues. CDR1 KGHDR and CDR2 SFDVKD come from the germline V gene. V shed 5 bases and J shed 6 bases, with 16 bases lying between them. The CDR3 nucleotides read TGTGCCACCAGTGTCTCGGACTTGGTGAGCAATGAGCAGTTCTTC. This sequence encodes CATSVSDLVSNEQFF.

The chain recombines TRBV10-3 with TRBJ2-5, with 9 positions matching TRBD2. V was pared by 5 bases and J by 5 bases, with 15 bases of the junction left unmatched. The CDR3 is made up of 17 amino acids. Per germline, CDR1 ENHRY and CDR2 SYGVKD. In nucleotides, the CDR3 is TGTGCCATCAGTCCCCGAGCGGGAGGTTCCGTTCGGGAGACCCAGTACTTC. It specifies CAISPRAGGSVRETQYF.

This clonotype appeared many times. V and J are TRBV7-9 and TRBJ2-7; perhaps TRBD1 as D (6 bases). The CDR3 is 13 residues long. The V gene lost 10 bases and the J gene lost 1 base, with 14 bases spanning the gap. CDR1 and CDR2 from the germline V gene are SEHNR and FQNEAQ (reference sequence). This chain's CDR3 is CAIGGQGSYEQYF. The DNA for the CDR3 is TGTGCCATCGGTGGGCAGGGGTCCTACGAGCAGTACTTC. Combining the CDR3 with reference TRBV7-9 and TRBJ2-7 gives the whole variable domain DTGVSQNPRHKITKRGQNVTFRCDPISEHNRLYWYRQTLGQGPEFLTYFQNEAQLEKSRLLSDRFSAERPKGSFSTLEIQRTEQGDSAMYLCAIGGQGSYEQYFGPGTRLTVT.

This clonotype was found many times. This chain connects TRBV7-9 to TRBJ2-5, with D maybe TRBD2 (5 bases). This CDR3 contains 11 residues. V was clipped by 5 bases and J by 7 bases, with 8 bases between them. CDR1 and CDR2 from the germline V gene are SEHNR and FQNEAQ (reference sequence). The CDR3 DNA reads TGTGCCAGCAGCCGGGAAGGGACCCAGTACTTC. Translating it yields CASSREGTQYF.

This clonotype was picked up many times. The CDR3 protein is CASSLLRRGERNTEAFF. The CDR3 DNA is TGTGCCAGCAGCTTACTACGCAGGGGAGAAAGGAACACTGAAGCTTTCTTT. The genes are TRBV11-1 and TRBJ1-1, with TRBD1 as a possible D gene (6 bases). From germline, CDR1 is SGHAT and CDR2 FQDESV (reference sequence). The CDR3 has 17 amino acids. V was trimmed by 2 bases and J by 1 base, leaving 17 bases between them.

This clonotype has a handful of counts. V gene TRBV6-2 or TRBV6-3 combines with J gene TRBJ2-7, with 7 bases that match TRBD2. The CDR3 sequence is 13 residues long. The junction had 4 bases not matched to a gene; V was cut back by 2 bases and J by 6 bases. Per germline, CDR1 MNHEY and CDR2 SVGEGT. DNA for the CDR3: TGTGCCAGCAGTTACGGGCGGGAGTTCGAGCAGTACTTC. It yields the protein CASSYGREFEQYF.

The sample holds a few counts of this clonotype. The chain couples TRBV29-1 to TRBJ2-5; 9 nucleotides agree with TRBD1. Per the germline V gene, CDR1 is SQVTM and CDR2 is ANQGSEA. The CDR3 is 12 residues long. V gave up 7 bases and J gave up 2 bases; unmatched junction bases: 2. The CDR3 sequence is CSGGQGQETQYF. CDR3 bases: TGCAGCGGGGGACAGGGACAAGAGACCCAGTACTTC. Drawing the rest from reference TRBV29-1 and TRBJ2-5, the complete variable domain is SAVISQKPSRDICQRGTSLTIQCQVDSQVTMMFWYRQQPGQSLTLIATANQGSEATYESGFVIDKFPISRPNLTFSTLTVSNMSPEDSSIYLCSGGQGQETQYFGPGTRLLVL.

This clonotype has a handful of counts. V is TRBV7-9 and J is TRBJ2-5, with D maybe TRBD2 (7 bases). Trimming removed 5 bases from V and 5 bases from J, with 15 bases in between. CDR1 and CDR2 from the germline V gene are SEHNR and FQNEAQ (reference sequence). The CDR3 is 14 residues long. Here the CDR3 reads CASSPYGGRETQYF. DNA for the CDR3: TGTGCCAGCAGCCCTTACGGGGGGCGGGAGACCCAGTACTTC.

This clonotype was seen repeatedly, ten times or more. V is TRBV29-1 and J is TRBJ2-5; 9 bases agree with TRBD2. Germline loops: CDR1 SQVTM, CDR2 ANQGSEA. After removal of 6 bases from V and 5 bases from J, the junction contained 22 bases not matched to a gene. The CDR3 runs to 18 residues. This CDR3 reads CSVASRGAGGLAGETQYF. The CDR3 DNA is TGCAGCGTAGCCAGCCGGGGCGCCGGGGGACTAGCAGGGGAGACCCAGTACTTC.

The rearrangement uses TRBV19 and TRBJ1-6, with a tentative D call TRBD1 (5 bases). The CDR3 covers 14 residues. With 5 bases removed from V and 7 bases from J, the gap between germline ends came to 12 bases. CDR1 and CDR2 (germline): LNHDA, SQIVND (reference sequence). Here the CDR3 reads CASSLGTRNSPLHF. The CDR3 nucleotides read TGTGCCAGTAGTTTGGGGACGAGAAATTCACCCCTCCACTTT.

This clonotype was picked up a small number of times. V gene TRBV12-3 or TRBV12-4 combines with J gene TRBJ1-2, with TRBD1 matching over 8 bases. V shed 3 bases and J 4 bases; nucleotides not matched to a gene: 4. The CDR3 loop spans 14 amino acids. The CDR3 bases are TGTGCCAGCAGTTTGGCAGGGGGCGGCTATGGCTACACCTTC. Its translation: CASSLAGGGYGYTF.